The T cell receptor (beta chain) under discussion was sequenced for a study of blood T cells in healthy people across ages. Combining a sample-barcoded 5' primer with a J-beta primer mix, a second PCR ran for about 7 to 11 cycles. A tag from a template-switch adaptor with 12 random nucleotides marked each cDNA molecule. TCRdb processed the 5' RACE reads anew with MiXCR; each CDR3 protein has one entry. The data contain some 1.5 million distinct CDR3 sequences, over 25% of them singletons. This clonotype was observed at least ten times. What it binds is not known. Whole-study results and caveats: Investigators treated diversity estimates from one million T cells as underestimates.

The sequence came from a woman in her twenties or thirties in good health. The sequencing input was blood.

This CDR3 reads CASSLSASFFYEQYF. The CDR3 DNA reads TGTGCCAGCAGTTTATCGGCTAGTTTTTTCTACGAGCAGTACTTC. This chain links TRBV27 with TRBJ2-7; D gene unclear. V was clipped by 0 bases and J by 3 bases, with 12 bases between them. Germline assignment: CDR1 MNHEY and CDR2 SMNVEV (reference sequence). The CDR3 sequence is 15 residues long.